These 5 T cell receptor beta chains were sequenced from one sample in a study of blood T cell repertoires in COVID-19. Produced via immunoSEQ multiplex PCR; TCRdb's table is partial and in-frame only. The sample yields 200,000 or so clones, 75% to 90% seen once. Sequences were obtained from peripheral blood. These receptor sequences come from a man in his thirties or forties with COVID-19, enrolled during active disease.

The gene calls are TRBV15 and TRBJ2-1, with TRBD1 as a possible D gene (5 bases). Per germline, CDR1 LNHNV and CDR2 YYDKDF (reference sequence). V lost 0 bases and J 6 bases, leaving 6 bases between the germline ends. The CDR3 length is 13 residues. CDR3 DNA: TGTGCCACCAGCAGAGACAGGGCCAATGAGCAGTTCTTC. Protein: CATSRDRANEQFF.

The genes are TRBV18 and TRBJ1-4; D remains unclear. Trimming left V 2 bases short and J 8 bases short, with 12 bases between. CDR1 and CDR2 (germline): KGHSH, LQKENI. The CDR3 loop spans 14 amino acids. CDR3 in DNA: TGTGCCAGCTCACCATCCAGGAATGGCGAAAAACTGTTTTTT. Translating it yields CASSPSRNGEKLFF.

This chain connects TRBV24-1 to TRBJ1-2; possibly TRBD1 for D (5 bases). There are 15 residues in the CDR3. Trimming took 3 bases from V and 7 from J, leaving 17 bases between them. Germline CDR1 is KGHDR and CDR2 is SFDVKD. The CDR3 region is CATSDPSSGEGGYTF. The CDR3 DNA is TGTGCCACCAGTGATCCCTCATCGGGGGAAGGTGGCTACACCTTC.

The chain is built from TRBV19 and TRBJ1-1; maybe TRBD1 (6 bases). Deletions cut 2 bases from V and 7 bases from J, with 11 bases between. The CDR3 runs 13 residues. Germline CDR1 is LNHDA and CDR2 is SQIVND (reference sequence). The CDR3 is CASSITGLGEAFF. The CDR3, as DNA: TGTGCCAGTAGTATAACAGGGTTGGGTGAAGCTTTCTTT.

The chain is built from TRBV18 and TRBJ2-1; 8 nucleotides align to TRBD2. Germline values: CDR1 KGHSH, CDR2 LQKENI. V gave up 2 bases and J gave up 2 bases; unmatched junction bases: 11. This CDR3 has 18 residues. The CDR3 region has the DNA TGTGCCAGCTCACCAAGGACAGTTAGCGGGAACCCCTACAATGAGCAGTTCTTC. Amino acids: CASSPRTVSGNPYNEQFF.